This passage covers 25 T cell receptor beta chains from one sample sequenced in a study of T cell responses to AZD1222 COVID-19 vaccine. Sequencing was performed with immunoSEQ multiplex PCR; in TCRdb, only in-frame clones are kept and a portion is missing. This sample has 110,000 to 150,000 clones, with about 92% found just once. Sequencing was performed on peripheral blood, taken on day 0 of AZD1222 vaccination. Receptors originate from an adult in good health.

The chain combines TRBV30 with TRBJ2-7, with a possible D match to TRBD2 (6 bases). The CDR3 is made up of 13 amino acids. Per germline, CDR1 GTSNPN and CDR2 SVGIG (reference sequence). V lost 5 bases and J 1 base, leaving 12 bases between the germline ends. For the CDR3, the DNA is TGTGCCTGGTGGGGCGGGGAATCCTACGAGCAGTACTTC. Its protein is CAWWGGESYEQYF.

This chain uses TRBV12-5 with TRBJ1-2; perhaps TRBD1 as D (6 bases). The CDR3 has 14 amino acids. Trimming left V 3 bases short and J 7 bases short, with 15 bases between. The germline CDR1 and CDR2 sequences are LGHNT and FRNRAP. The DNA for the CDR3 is TGTGCTAGTGGTTTAAACAGGGAGGAGGTTGGCTACACCTTC. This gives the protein CASGLNREEVGYTF.

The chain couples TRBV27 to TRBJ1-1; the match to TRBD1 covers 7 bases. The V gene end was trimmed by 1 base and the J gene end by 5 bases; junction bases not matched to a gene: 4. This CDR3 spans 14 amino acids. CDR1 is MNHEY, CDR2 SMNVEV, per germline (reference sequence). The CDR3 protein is CASSLWTGGTEAFF. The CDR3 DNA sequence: TGTGCCAGCAGTTTATGGACAGGTGGGACTGAAGCTTTCTTT.

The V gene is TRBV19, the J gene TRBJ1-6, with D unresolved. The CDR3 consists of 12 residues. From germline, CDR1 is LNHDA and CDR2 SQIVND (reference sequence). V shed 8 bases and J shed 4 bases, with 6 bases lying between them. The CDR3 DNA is TGTGCCAGTTCGCTTTATAATTCACCCCTCCACTTT. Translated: CASSLYNSPLHF.

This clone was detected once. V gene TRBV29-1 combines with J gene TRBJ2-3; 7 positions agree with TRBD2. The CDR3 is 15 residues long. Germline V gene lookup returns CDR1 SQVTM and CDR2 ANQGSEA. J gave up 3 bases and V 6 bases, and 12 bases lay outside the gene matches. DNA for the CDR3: TGCAGCGTCTATGAGAGCGGGACGTCGACAGATACGCAGTATTTT. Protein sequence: CSVYESGTSTDTQYF.

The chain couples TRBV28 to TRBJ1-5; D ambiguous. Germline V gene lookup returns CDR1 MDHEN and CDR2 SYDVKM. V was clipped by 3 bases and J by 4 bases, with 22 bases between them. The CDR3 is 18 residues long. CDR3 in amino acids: CASSFFAVFRSPNQPQHF. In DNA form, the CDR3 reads TGTGCCAGCAGTTTTTTCGCGGTTTTTAGGAGCCCGAATCAGCCCCAGCATTTT.

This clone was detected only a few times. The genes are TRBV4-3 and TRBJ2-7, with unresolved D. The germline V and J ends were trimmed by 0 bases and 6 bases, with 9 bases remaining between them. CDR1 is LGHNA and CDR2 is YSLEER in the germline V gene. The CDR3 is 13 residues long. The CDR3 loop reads CASSQEPGREQYF. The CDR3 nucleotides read TGCGCCAGCAGCCAAGAACCAGGACGCGAGCAGTACTTC.

The CDR3 is CASSYFDSYNSPLHF. The CDR3 nucleotides read TGTGCCAGCAGTTATTTTGACTCCTATAATTCACCCCTCCACTTT. The chain links TRBV6-5 to TRBJ1-6; no definite D call. CDR3 length: 15 residues. From germline, CDR1 is MNHEY and CDR2 SVGAGI. Trimming removed 3 bases at V and 0 bases at J, with 6 bases between.

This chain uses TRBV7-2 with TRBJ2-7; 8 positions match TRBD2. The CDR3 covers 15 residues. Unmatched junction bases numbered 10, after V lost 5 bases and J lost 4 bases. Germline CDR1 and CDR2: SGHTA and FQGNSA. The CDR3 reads CASSPASGSGYEQYF. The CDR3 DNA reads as TGTGCCAGCAGCCCAGCCAGCGGGAGTGGATACGAGCAGTACTTC.

CDR3: CAGAAGPEETQYF. The CDR3, as DNA: TGCGCCGGTGCGGCAGGCCCAGAGGAGACCCAGTACTTC. The J gene is TRBJ2-5, the V gene TRBV5-1; D call uncertain. Germline CDR1 and CDR2: SGHRS and YFSETQ. The germline V and J ends were trimmed by 10 bases and 5 bases, with 18 bases remaining between them. The CDR3 has 13 residues.

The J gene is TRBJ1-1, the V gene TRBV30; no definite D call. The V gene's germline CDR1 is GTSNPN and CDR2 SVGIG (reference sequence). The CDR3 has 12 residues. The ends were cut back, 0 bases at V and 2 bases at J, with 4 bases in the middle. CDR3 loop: CAWSVSNTEAFF. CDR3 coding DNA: TGTGCCTGGAGTGTCAGCAACACTGAAGCTTTCTTT.

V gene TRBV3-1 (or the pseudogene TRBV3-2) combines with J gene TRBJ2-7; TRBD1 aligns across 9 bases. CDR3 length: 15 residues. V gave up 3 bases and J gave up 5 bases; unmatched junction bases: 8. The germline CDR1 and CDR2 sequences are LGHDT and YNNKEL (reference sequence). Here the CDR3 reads CASSHRGQGRNEQYF. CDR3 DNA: TGTGCCAGCAGCCACAGGGGACAGGGACGGAACGAGCAGTACTTC.

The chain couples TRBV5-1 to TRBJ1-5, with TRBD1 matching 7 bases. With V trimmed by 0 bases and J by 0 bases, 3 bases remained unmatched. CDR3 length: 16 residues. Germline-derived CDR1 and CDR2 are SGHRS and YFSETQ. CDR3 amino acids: CASSLGTGNSNQPQHF. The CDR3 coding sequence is TGCGCCAGCAGCTTGGGGACAGGCAATAGCAATCAGCCCCAGCATTTT.

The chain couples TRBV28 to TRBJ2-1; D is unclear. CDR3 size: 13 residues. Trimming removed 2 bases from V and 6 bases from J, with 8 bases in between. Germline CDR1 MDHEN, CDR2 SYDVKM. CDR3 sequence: CASSLAAFNEQFF. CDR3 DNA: TGTGCCAGCAGTTTAGCCGCCTTCAATGAGCAGTTCTTC.

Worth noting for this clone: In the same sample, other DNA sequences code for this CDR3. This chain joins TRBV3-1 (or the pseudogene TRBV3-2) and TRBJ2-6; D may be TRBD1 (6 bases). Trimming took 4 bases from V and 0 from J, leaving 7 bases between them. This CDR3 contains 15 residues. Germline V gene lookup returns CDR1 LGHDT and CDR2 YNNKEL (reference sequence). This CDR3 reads CASSPDSSGANVLTF. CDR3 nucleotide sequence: TGTGCCAGCAGCCCGGACAGCTCTGGGGCCAACGTCCTGACTTTC.

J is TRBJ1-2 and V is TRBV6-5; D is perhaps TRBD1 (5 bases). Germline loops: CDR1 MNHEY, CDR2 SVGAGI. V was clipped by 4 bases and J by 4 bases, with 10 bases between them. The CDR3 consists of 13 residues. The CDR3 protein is CASSFQGSYGYTF. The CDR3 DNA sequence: TGTGCCAGCAGTTTTCAGGGATCCTATGGCTACACCTTC.

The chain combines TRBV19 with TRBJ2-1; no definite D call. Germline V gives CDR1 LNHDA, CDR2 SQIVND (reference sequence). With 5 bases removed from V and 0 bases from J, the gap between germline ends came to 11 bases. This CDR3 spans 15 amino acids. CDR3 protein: CASSSPISSYNEQFF. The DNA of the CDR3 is TGTGCCAGTAGTTCCCCGATAAGCTCCTACAATGAGCAGTTCTTC.

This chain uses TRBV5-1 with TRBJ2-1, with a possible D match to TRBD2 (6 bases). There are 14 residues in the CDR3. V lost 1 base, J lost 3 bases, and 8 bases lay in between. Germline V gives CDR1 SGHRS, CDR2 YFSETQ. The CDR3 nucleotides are TGCGCCAGCAGCTTGACGGGAGACTACAATGAGCAGTTCTTC. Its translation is CASSLTGDYNEQFF.

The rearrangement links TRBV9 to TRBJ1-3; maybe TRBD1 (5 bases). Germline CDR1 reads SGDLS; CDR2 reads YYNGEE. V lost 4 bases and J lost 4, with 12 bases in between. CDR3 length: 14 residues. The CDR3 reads CASSSRAAGNTIYF. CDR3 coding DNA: TGTGCCAGCAGCAGCAGGGCTGCCGGAAACACCATATATTTT. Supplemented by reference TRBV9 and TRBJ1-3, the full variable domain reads DSGVTQTPKHLITATGQRVTLRCSPRSGDLSVYWYQQSLDQGLQFLIQYYNGEERAKGNILERFSAQQFPDLHSELNLSSLELGDSALYFCASSSRAAGNTIYFGEGSWLTVV.

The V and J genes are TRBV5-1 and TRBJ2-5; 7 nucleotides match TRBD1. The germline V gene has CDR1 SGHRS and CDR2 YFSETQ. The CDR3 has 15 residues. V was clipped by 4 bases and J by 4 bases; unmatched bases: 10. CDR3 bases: TGCGCCAGCAGCACAAAACAGGGGCGCCGAGAGACCCAGTACTTC. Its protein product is CASSTKQGRRETQYF.

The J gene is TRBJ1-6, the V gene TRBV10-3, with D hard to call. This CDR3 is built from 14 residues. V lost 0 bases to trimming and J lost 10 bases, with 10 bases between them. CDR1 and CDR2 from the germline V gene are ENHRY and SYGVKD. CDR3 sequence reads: CAISESTAASPLHF. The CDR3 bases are TGTGCCATCAGTGAGTCAACGGCAGCGTCACCCCTCCACTTT.

CDR3 nucleotides: TGTGCCAGCAGCACGCTAGCGGAATTCACAGATACGCAGTATTTT. As protein: CASSTLAEFTDTQYF. The gene calls are TRBV5-6 and TRBJ2-3; TRBD2 agrees at 7 bases. The CDR3 extends over 15 amino acids. Unmatched junction bases numbered 7, after V lost 4 bases and J lost 2 bases. Germline V gene lookup returns CDR1 SGHDT and CDR2 YYEEEE.

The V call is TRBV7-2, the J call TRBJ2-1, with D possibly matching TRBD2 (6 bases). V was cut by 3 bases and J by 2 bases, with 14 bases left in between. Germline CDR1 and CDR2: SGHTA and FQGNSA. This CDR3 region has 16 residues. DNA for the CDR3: TGTGCCAGCAGCTTCCGTCCGGGACTTCCCTACAATGAGCAGTTCTTC. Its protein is CASSFRPGLPYNEQFF.

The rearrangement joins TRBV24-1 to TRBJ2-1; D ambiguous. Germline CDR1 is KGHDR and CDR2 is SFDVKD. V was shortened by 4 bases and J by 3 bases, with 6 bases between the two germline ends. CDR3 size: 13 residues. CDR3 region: CATSETHYNEQFF. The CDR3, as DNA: TGTGCCACCAGTGAAACCCACTACAATGAGCAGTTCTTC.

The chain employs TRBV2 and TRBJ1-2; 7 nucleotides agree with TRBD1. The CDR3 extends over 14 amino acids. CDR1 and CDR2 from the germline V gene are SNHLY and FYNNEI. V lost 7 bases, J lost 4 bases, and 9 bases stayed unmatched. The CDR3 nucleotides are TGTGCCAGCAAGGGACAGCTAAGTAGCTATGGCTACACCTTC. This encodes CASKGQLSSYGYTF.